This T cell receptor beta chain originates from a study of spatial heterogeneity in lung cancer (dated by TCRdb to 2018 to 2020). For the wider study: Beta-chain transcripts were consistently detected in greater numbers than alpha-chain transcripts, which likely reflects a higher abundance of beta-chain transcripts. TCR transcript counts in tumor regions correlated strongly with a T cell transcriptional module score from matched bulk RNA-seq. In the raw uncorrected reads, each unique combination of TCR and UMI appeared more than ten times on average. In non-small cell lung cancer, the study quantitatively compared TCR alpha and beta repertoires across several tumor regions, matched nontumor lung, and blood. Nonsynonymous mutation counts, determined by whole-exome sequencing of tumor tissue, were related to TCR repertoire features. At surgery, some 200 tumor regions, around 67 matched nontumor lung samples and 50 to 60 PBMC samples were TCR-sequenced for both alpha and beta chains.

The library was generated by 5' RACE. Instrument used: NextSeq 500. The TCR library protocol attached a unique molecular identifier to each TCR cDNA molecule to allow correction of PCR and sequencing errors. Turning to the authors' computational methods: TCR identification, UMI-based error correction and CDR3 extraction were performed with Decombinator tools. Expanded TCRs were defined as those above a frequency of 2 per 1,000, corresponding to the top 1% of the tumor frequency distribution. Expanded tumor TCRs were classed as regional if statistically deemed absent (corrected P<0.05) from at least one tumor region, otherwise ubiquitous. Rényi diversity was computed with the R vegan package after subsampling each repertoire 100 times to 5,000 TCRs. CDR3 similarity networks were built from amino acid triplet string-kernel similarity, connecting CDR3s with pairwise similarity above 0.82. In TCRdb, the public reads were trimmed at Q25 with fastp and aligned with MiXCR, with productive beta chains retained. Each CDR3 protein gets just one entry, which takes the most common genes and DNA from the rows behind it. The V and J calls, along with clone size, are taken from TCRdb and not from the paper's own processing. The sample data list some 8,300 distinct CDR3 sequences, and approximately 5% of these were observed just once. Together, the top ten hold around 15% of the sample.

The paper's findings and limits, for the study overall: TCR-seq coverage of tumor T cells was estimated to be only about 7% for alpha chains and more than 11% for beta chains. The tumor nonsynonymous mutation count correlated with the number of expanded intratumoral alpha and beta TCRs. Counts of ubiquitous and regional expanded TCRs were found to correlate with counts of ubiquitous and regional nonsynonymous mutations, respectively. Additional single-cell paired TCR alpha and beta sequencing was considered necessary to confirm, at a functional level, the hypothesis that regional TCRs recognize regional mutations.

The sample's time point, from its label and the paper: sample taken at primary tumor resection. Donors were some 70 patients with early-stage, untreated non-small cell lung cancer from the lung TRACERx cohort. Without any cell sorting, TCR sequencing was performed on whole RNA extracted either from tumor and nontumor lung tissue or from cryopreserved PBMC samples. A patient was chosen for TCR sequencing only when enough RNA was available from at least two tumor regions. Before being selected, tumor and adjacent nontumor lung specimens were reviewed by a lung pathologist. This clonotype was recorded at least ten times. No cognate antigen has been identified for it. No base qualities exist here, and no much larger clone lies one base off it. From the cysteine up to the phenylalanine, the CDR3 has a length of 16 residues. Only the CDR3 DNA is retained, 48 bases long and in frame from the first base. In the germline V gene, CDR1 corresponds to SGHVS and CDR2 to FQNEAQ. V is cut by 7 bases and J by 0 bases, and the space between the germline ends is 16 bases.

The sequences come from lung tumor tissue, collected at surgery. This sequence was found in a female donor with early-stage non-small cell lung cancer. The chain joins TRBV7-8 to TRBJ1-5; the D region possibly corresponds to TRBD1 (6 bases align). This receptor carries the CDR3 CASTAAGVNSNQPQHF. The DNA is as follows: TGTGCCAGCACTGCGGCAGGGGTGAATAGCAATCAGCCCCAGCATTTT.